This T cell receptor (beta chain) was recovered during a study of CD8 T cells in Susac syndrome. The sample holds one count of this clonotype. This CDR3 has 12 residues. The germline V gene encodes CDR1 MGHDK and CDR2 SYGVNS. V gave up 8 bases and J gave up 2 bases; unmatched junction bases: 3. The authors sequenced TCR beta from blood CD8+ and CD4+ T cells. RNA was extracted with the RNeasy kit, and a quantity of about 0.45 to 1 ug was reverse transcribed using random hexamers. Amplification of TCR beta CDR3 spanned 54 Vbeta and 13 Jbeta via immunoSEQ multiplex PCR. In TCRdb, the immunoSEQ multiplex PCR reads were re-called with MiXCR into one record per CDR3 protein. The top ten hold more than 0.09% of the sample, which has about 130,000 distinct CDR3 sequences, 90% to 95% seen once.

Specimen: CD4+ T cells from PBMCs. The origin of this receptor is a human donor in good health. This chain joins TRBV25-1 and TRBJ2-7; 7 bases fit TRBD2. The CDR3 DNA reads TGTGCCAGCGGGAGGGAGACCTACGAGCAGTACTTC. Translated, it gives CASGRETYEQYF.